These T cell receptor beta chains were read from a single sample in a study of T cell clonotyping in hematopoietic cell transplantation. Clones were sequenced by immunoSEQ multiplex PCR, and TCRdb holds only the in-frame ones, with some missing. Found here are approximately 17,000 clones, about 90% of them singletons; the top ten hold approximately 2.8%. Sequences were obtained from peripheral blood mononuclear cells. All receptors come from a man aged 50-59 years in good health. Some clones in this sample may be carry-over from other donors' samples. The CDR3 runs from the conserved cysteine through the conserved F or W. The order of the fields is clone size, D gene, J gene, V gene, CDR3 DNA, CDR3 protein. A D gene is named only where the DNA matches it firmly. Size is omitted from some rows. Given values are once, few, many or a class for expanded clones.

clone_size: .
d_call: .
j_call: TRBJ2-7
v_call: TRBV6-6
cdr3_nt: TGTGCCAGCAGTTACCTAGGAGAGCAGTACTTC
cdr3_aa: CASSYLGEQYF

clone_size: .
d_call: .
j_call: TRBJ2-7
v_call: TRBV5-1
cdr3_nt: TGCGCCAGCAGCCCTGGGACAAACTCCTACGAGCAGTACTTC
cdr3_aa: CASSPGTNSYEQYF

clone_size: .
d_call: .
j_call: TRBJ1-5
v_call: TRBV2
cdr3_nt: TGTGCCAGCAGTGAGCGGGGAGATCAGCCCCAGCATTTT
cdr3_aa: CASSERGDQPQHF

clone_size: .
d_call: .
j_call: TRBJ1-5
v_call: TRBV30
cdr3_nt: TGTGCCTGGAGCCTGTCGGGGGTTATTGGCAATCAGCCCCAGCATTTT
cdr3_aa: CAWSLSGVIGNQPQHF

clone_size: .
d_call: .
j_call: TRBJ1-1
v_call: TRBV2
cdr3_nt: TGTGCCAGCAGTAAGATTTCTGAAGCTTTCTTT
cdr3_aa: CASSKISEAFF

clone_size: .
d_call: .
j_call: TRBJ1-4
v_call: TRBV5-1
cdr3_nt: TGCGCCAGCAGCCCTCAGGGGACTAATGAAAAACTGTTTTTT
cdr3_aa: CASSPQGTNEKLFF

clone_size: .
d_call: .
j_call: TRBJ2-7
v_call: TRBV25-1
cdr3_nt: TGTGCCAGCACTCTGGCTGGCGGGACTTCCTACGAGCAGTACTTC
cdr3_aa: CASTLAGGTSYEQYF

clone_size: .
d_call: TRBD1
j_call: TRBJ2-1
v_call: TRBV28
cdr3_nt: TGTGCCAGCAGTCCATACCGGGACAGTAGGAATGAGCAGTTCTTC
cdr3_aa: CASSPYRDSRNEQFF

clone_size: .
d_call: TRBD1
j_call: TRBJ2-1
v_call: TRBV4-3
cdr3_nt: TGCGCCAGCAGCCAAACAGGGGGCAATGAGCAGTTCTTC
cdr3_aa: CASSQTGGNEQFF

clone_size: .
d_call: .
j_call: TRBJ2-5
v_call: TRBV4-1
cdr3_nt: TGCGCCAACAGCCAAGATACCGGACCCATGGAGGAGACCCAGTACTTC
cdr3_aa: CANSQDTGPMEETQYF

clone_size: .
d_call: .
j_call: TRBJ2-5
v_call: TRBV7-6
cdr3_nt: TGTGCCAGCAGCCCCCTACAGGGTCCTTTAGAGACCCAGTACTTC
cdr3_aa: CASSPLQGPLETQYF

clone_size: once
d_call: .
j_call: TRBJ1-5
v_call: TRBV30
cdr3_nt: TGTGCCTGGAGTGGGGGGACGGATCAGCCCCAGCATTTT
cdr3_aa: CAWSGGTDQPQHF

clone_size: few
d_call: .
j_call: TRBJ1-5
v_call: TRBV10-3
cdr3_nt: TGTGCCATCAGAGGAGGAGTGGATCAGCCCCAGCATTTT
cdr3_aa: CAIRGGVDQPQHF

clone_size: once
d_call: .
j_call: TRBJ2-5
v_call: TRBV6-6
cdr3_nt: TGTGCCAGCAGTTTCGGCGTCCAAGAGACCCAGTACTTC
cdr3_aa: CASSFGVQETQYF

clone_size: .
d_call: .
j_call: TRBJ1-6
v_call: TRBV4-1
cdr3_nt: TGCGCCAGCAGCCAAGAACAGGGAACTAGCACCTATAATTCACCCCTCCACTTT
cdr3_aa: CASSQEQGTSTYNSPLHF

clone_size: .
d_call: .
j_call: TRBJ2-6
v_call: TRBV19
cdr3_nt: TGTGCCAGTACATTAGCTGGGGCCAACGTCCTGACTTTC
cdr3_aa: CASTLAGANVLTF

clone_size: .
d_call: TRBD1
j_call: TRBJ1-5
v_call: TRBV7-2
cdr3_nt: TGTGCCAGCAGCTTAGGACAGGGGGCAGCTCAGCCCCAGCATTTT
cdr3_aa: CASSLGQGAAQPQHF

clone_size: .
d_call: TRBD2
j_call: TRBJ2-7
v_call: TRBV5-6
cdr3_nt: TGTGCCAGCAGAACGGGGGGACTCTACGAGCAGTACTTC
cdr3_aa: CASRTGGLYEQYF